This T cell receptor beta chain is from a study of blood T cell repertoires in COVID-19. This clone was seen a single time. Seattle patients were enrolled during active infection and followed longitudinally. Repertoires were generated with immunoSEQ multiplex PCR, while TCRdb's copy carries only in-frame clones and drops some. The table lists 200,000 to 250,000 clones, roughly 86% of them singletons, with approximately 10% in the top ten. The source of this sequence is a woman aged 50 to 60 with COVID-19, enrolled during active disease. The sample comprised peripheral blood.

The CDR3 nucleotides read TGTGCCAGCAGCTTAAACAGGGCGGAGTATAGCAATCAGCCCCAGCATTTT. Its protein is CASSLNRAEYSNQPQHF. The chain carries TRBV7-8 and TRBJ1-5, with D maybe TRBD1 (6 bases). The length of the CDR3 is 17 residues. V dropped 2 bases and J dropped 0 bases, with 14 bases sitting between them. Germline lookup yields CDR1 SGHVS and CDR2 FQNEAQ.